Listed here are 11 T cell receptor beta chains from one sample, sequenced in a study of CD8 T cells in ankylosing spondylitis. Via MiXCR, TCRdb re-called the 5' RACE reads, giving one row per CDR3 protein. The sample consists of 400,000 or so distinct CDR3 sequences, roughly 26% of them appearing once. The study's findings and limits: In ankylosing spondylitis blood, a motif of about eight highly homologous TCR beta variants appeared characteristic.

No cognate antigen is known for these TCRs. The specimen was blood, either unsorted or a sorted T cell fraction (not recorded which). The origin of the receptors is a male donor with ankylosing spondylitis.

This clonotype was detected only a few times. V gene TRBV5-1 combines with J gene TRBJ2-1; 13 bases map to TRBD2. The CDR3 totals 17 residues. Per germline, CDR1 SGHRS and CDR2 YFSETQ. Trimming removed 0 bases from V and 9 bases from J; junction bases left unmatched: 9. The chain's CDR3 is CASSLGPRTSGRSEQFF. CDR3 DNA: TGCGCCAGCAGCTTGGGGCCTCGGACTAGCGGGAGAAGTGAGCAGTTCTTC.

This clonotype occurred many times. J is TRBJ2-2 and V is TRBV20-1; TRBD1 might be the D (6 bases). V lost 3 bases to trimming and J lost 3 bases, with 11 bases between them. Germline lookup yields CDR1 DFQATT and CDR2 SNEGSKA (reference sequence). CDR3 size: 14 residues. The CDR3 region has the DNA TGCAGTGCTAGTGCAGGGGCGGACACCGGGGAGCTGTTTTTT. Its translation is CSASAGADTGELFF.

This clonotype was detected only a few times. The gene calls are TRBV6-6 and TRBJ1-2; perhaps TRBD1 as D (6 bases). The V gene's germline CDR1 is MNHNY and CDR2 SVGAGI (reference sequence). The CDR3 extends over 12 amino acids. The CDR3 DNA reads as TGTGCTGCCGGGACACATAACTATGGCTACACCTTC. Protein: CAAGTHNYGYTF.

The chain has TRBV20-1 and TRBJ2-3, with a tentative D call TRBD2 (5 bases). This CDR3 spans 12 amino acids. The germline gives CDR1 DFQATT, CDR2 SNEGSKA (reference sequence). V was shortened by 3 bases and J by 5 bases, with 9 bases between the two germline ends. CDR3 in DNA: TGCAGTGCTAGTGGCGAGGGAGATACGCAGTATTTT. This encodes CSASGEGDTQYF.

The chain links TRBV20-1 to TRBJ1-6; D may be TRBD1 (6 bases). This CDR3 is 15 amino acids long. The ends were cut back, 5 bases at V and 7 bases at J, with 18 bases in the middle. From germline, CDR1 is DFQATT and CDR2 SNEGSKA (reference sequence). The CDR3 bases are TGCAGTGCTGCTCAGGACAGCCCAGGGAATTCACCCCTCCACTTT. This translates into CSAAQDSPGNSPLHF.

The chain couples TRBV4-2 to TRBJ2-1; D not certain. Trimming shortened V by 0 bases and J by 9 bases, and 6 bases separated the two germline ends. This CDR3 is built from 12 residues. The germline gives CDR1 LGHNA, CDR2 YNFKEQ. This CDR3 reads CASSQEETEQFF. The CDR3, as DNA: TGTGCCAGCAGCCAAGAGGAGACTGAGCAGTTCTTC.

V and J are TRBV3-1 and TRBJ2-1; 13 nucleotides match TRBD2. This CDR3 is built from 16 residues. Germline V gene lookup returns CDR1 LGHDT and CDR2 YNNKEL (reference sequence). Unmatched junction bases numbered 7, after V lost 4 bases and J lost 7 bases. CDR3 coding DNA: TGTGCCAGCAGCCGTCAACTAGCGGGAGGGATGAATGAGCAGTTCTTC. It codes for CASSRQLAGGMNEQFF.

In its sample, this clonotype was seen a few times. The chain recombines TRBV5-1 with TRBJ1-2, with D possibly being TRBD1 (6 bases). CDR1 and CDR2 (germline): SGHRS, YFSETQ. Between the trimmed V and J ends, which lost 0 bases and 1 base, there was a span of 7 bases. This CDR3 spans 14 amino acids. The CDR3 DNA follows: TGCGCCAGCAGCTTGGAACAGGGTAACTATGGCTACACCTTC. Protein product: CASSLEQGNYGYTF.

This clonotype was recorded only once. This sequence joins TRBV29-1 and TRBJ2-7, with a tentative D call TRBD2 (7 bases). V dropped 4 bases and J dropped 2 bases, with 21 bases sitting between them. The CDR3 covers 16 residues. The germline V gene has CDR1 SQVTM and CDR2 ANQGSEA. CDR3 coding DNA: TGCAGCGTTGGGACCAAACGGGGCGGGGGCACCTACGAGCAGTACTTC. Protein sequence: CSVGTKRGGGTYEQYF.

The genes are TRBV6-2 or TRBV6-3 and TRBJ2-5; 9 bases map to TRBD2. J gave up 5 bases and V 6 bases, and 7 bases lay outside the gene matches. This CDR3 has 14 amino acids. CDR1 and CDR2 (germline): MNHEY, SVGEGT. DNA of the CDR3: TGTGCCAGCAGGAGTAGCGGGAGTATCGAGACCCAGTACTTC. Translation: CASRSSGSIETQYF.

The V gene is TRBV3-1, the J gene TRBJ1-5; D is unresolved. Trimming removed 4 bases from V and 4 bases from J, with 8 bases in between. Germline loops: CDR1 LGHDT, CDR2 YNNKEL (reference sequence). The CDR3 consists of 13 residues. DNA of the CDR3: TGTGCCAGCAGCCCCTCAGTTAATCAGCCCCAGCATTTT. Translation: CASSPSVNQPQHF.